One and the same sample provided the 12 T cell receptor beta chains below, sequenced in a study of blood T cell repertoires in COVID-19. Assay used: immunoSEQ multiplex PCR; TCRdb lists only in-frame clones, some missing. This table has about 76,000 clones, around nine tenths appearing once. Sequences were obtained from peripheral blood. Source of these receptors: a human donor in a cohort sampled during active COVID-19.

The genes are TRBV12-5 and TRBJ2-6, with 9 bases fitting TRBD1. V dropped 5 bases and J dropped 0; count of bases not matched to a gene: 5. Germline lookup yields CDR1 LGHNT and CDR2 FRNRAP. The CDR3 is 17 amino acids. CDR3 coding DNA: TGTGCTAGTGGTGGGACGGACAGGGGCTCTGGGGCCAACGTCCTGACTTTC. This gives the protein CASGGTDRGSGANVLTF. The variable domain in full, completed from reference TRBV12-5 and TRBJ2-6, reads DARVTQTPRHKVTEMGQEVTMRCQPILGHNTVFWYRQTMMQGLELLAYFRNRAPLDDSGMPKDRFSAEMPDATLATLKIQPSEPRDSAVYFCASGGTDRGSGANVLTFGAGSRLTVL.

V and J are TRBV18 and TRBJ1-2, with a weak D call TRBD1 (6 bases). V lost 6 bases to trimming and J lost 6 bases, with 14 bases between them. The CDR3 runs 13 residues. Germline V gives CDR1 KGHSH, CDR2 LQKENI. CDR3 sequence (DNA): TGTGCCAGCTCGGGACGGACAGTAGATGGCTACACCTTC. Protein sequence: CASSGRTVDGYTF.

This chain connects TRBV7-2 to TRBJ1-3; TRBD1 matches 8 bases. Trimming at V came to 8 bases and at J to 0 bases, leaving 15 bases not matched to a gene. This CDR3 comprises 18 residues. Germline assignment: CDR1 SGHTA and CDR2 FQGNSA. CDR3 sequence: CASSLEGQGPFSGNTIYF. DNA for the CDR3: TGTGCCAGCTCTTTGGAAGGACAGGGTCCCTTCTCTGGAAACACCATATATTTT.

The CDR3 DNA reads TGCGCCAGCAGCTTGAAGGATAGCTTCCTCACCGGGGAGCTGTTTTTT. Its protein product is CASSLKDSFLTGELFF. This chain joins TRBV5-1 and TRBJ2-2, with D unresolved. Germline V gene data show CDR1 as SGHRS and CDR2 as YFSETQ. V lost 1 base and J lost 4, with 14 bases in between. CDR3 size: 16 residues.

The genes are TRBV29-1 and TRBJ1-5; no reliable D call. Looked up from germline, CDR1 is SQVTM and CDR2 is ANQGSEA. The germline V and J ends were trimmed by 4 bases and 5 bases, with 12 bases remaining between them. This CDR3 is 13 amino acids long. In nucleotides, the CDR3 is TGCAGCGTTGGTGGGCAGGATGATCAGCCCCAGCATTTT. It is translated as CSVGGQDDQPQHF.

The rearrangement uses TRBV12-5 and TRBJ2-2, with D tentatively TRBD2 (5 bases). Germline CDR1 is LGHNT and CDR2 is FRNRAP. V lost 2 bases and J 7 bases, leaving 11 bases between the germline ends. The CDR3 covers 14 residues. The CDR3 region has the DNA TGTGCTAGTGGTTTGAGAGGGTCGGACGGGGAGCTGTTTTTT. Protein product: CASGLRGSDGELFF.

The rearrangement uses TRBV5-1 and TRBJ2-1; D remains unclear. V was pared by 0 bases and J by 8 bases, with 15 bases between. CDR1 is SGHRS, CDR2 YFSETQ, per germline. The CDR3 is 15 amino acids. CDR3 bases: TGCGCCAGCAGCTTGGGGCAGGCATCGGCGCATGAGCAGTTCTTC. Encoded protein: CASSLGQASAHEQFF.

As for this clone: Within the sample, other DNA sequences also encode this same CDR3. This rearrangement joins TRBV5-1 to TRBJ2-5; TRBD2 is a possible D gene (5 bases). Trimming removed 0 bases at V and 1 base at J, with 7 bases between. CDR3 size: 14 residues. Germline CDR1 is SGHRS and CDR2 is YFSETQ. In nucleotides, the CDR3 is TGCGCCAGCAGCTTGGTCGGAGGCCAAGAGACCCAGTACTTC. It codes for CASSLVGGQETQYF.

This chain connects TRBV5-1 to TRBJ2-7, with TRBD2 as a possible D gene (5 bases). The length of the CDR3 is 14 residues. Trimming took 4 bases from V and 0 from J, leaving 11 bases between them. CDR1 and CDR2 from the germline V gene are SGHRS and YFSETQ. The CDR3 DNA follows: TGCGCCAGCAGCCCCGCGGGCGGCTCCTACGAGCAGTACTTC. Its translation: CASSPAGGSYEQYF.

The rearrangement joins TRBV5-1 to TRBJ1-1, with D uncertain. Trimming cost V 4 bases and J 6 bases, with 13 bases left between them. Germline loops: CDR1 SGHRS, CDR2 YFSETQ. The CDR3 consists of 13 residues. The CDR3 DNA reads as TGCGCCAGCAGCCTGGGAGGTTTACCTGAAGCTTTCTTT. Translation gives CASSLGGLPEAFF.

V is TRBV11-1 and J is TRBJ2-7; 8 bases map to TRBD1. Germline assignment: CDR1 SGHAT and CDR2 FQDESV (reference sequence). This CDR3 contains 15 residues. With V trimmed by 3 bases and J by 2 bases, 6 bases remained unmatched. The CDR3 bases are TGTGCCAGCAGCTTTACACCGGGACAGGCCTACGAGCAGTACTTC. This translates into CASSFTPGQAYEQYF.

V gene TRBV5-4 combines with J gene TRBJ2-1; 7 bases are a match to TRBD1. The CDR3 covers 15 residues. The J segment lost 0 bases and the V segment lost 4 bases, leaving 4 bases of the junction unmatched. The germline V gene encodes CDR1 SGHNT and CDR2 YYREEE (reference sequence). CDR3 sequence: CASSRRGSSYNEQFF. The CDR3 DNA sequence: TGTGCCAGCAGCCGCAGGGGGAGCTCCTACAATGAGCAGTTCTTC.